These T cell receptor beta chains were read from a single sample in a study of vaccination effects on CD4 cells after COVID-19. The table came from immunoSEQ multiplex PCR; TCRdb's copy has only in-frame clones and leaves some out. Seen here are fewer than 65,000 clones, approximately 80% observed once, and the top ten hold under 3%. Antigens of these TCRs are unknown. Sequenced here: CD4+ T cells from PBMCs cultured with HCoV-229E spike peptides, sampled before COVID-19 vaccination. Every receptor here comes from a human donor who received a COVID-19 vaccine. CDR3s include the opening cysteine and the closing phenylalanine or tryptophan. D genes are given only for firm matches. Part of the rows lack a size; the others show once, few, many or a class for expanded clones.

J gene | clone size | V gene | D gene | CDR3 DNA | CDR3 protein
TRBJ1-1 | - | TRBV6-5 | - | TGTGCCAGCAGTCCGCCGGGTATAACTGAAGCTTTCTTT | CASSPPGITEAFF
TRBJ1-1 | once | TRBV2 | - | TGTGCCAGCAGTGAATACGGCCAGAACACTGAAGCTTTCTTT | CASSEYGQNTEAFF
TRBJ1-1 | - | TRBV6-5 | - | TGTGCCAGCAGAACAACCGGACGGCTGAACACTGAAGCTTTCTTT | CASRTTGRLNTEAFF
TRBJ2-1 | few | TRBV5-1 | TRBD2 | TGCGCCAGCAGCTTTAGCGGGGGGGCCCTCAATGAGCAGTTCTTC | CASSFSGGALNEQFF
TRBJ2-6 | - | TRBV6-5 | TRBD2 | TGTGCCAGCAGTACGGGGGGAGCTGGGGCCAACGTCCTGACTTTC | CASSTGGAGANVLTF
TRBJ1-3 | - | TRBV11-2 | TRBD1 | TGTGCCAGCCTGGCGACAGGGGGAATCTCTGGAAACACCATATATTTT | CASLATGGISGNTIYF
TRBJ1-2 | - | TRBV2 | - | TGTGCCAGCAGGAGGGGAGGTGAATTCAATAACTATGGCTACACCTTC | CASRRGGEFNNYGYTF
TRBJ1-4 | - | TRBV28 | TRBD1 | TGTGCCAGCAGTTCTCGGACAGGGGGCCTAAATGAAAAACTGTTTTTT | CASSSRTGGLNEKLFF
TRBJ1-1 | - | TRBV5-8 | - | TGTGCCAGCAGCTTGGCGTGGGGGAACACTGAAGCTTTCTTT | CASSLAWGNTEAFF
TRBJ2-5 | once | TRBV29-1 | - | TGCAGCGTACACATAGTAGGAAAGACCCAGTACTTC | CSVHIVGKTQYF
TRBJ2-4 | - | TRBV6-1 | - | TGTGCCAGCAGTGCTCCGGCGGGGGCTCTAGCCAAAAACATTCAGTACTTC | CASSAPAGALAKNIQYF
TRBJ2-3 | - | TRBV5-1 | - | TGCGCCAGCAGCACCTCGAGACAAGGGTGGGATACGCAGTATTTT | CASSTSRQGWDTQYF
TRBJ1-2 | few | TRBV29-1 | - | TGCAGCGTTGAAGGACAGCCTACTAACTATGGCTACACCTTC | CSVEGQPTNYGYTF
TRBJ2-1 | - | TRBV6-5 | - | TGTGCCAGCAGTTCCCTAAATGAGCAGTTCTTC | CASSSLNEQFF
TRBJ1-5 | - | TRBV24-1 | - | TGTGCCACCAGTGACCAGAAGACAGAGTTTAGCAATCAGCCCCAGCATTTT | CATSDQKTEFSNQPQHF
TRBJ1-2 | - | TRBV2 | TRBD1 | TGTGCCAGCAGTCCACAGGGGGCCTATGGCTACACCTTC | CASSPQGAYGYTF
TRBJ2-3 | - | TRBV28 | - | TGTGCCAGCAGTTTAATCGGGACTCCGCAGTATTTT | CASSLIGTPQYF
TRBJ2-2 | - | TRBV19 | - | TGTGCCAGTAGTATAGATCGCGGGACCGGGGAGCTGTTTTTT | CASSIDRGTGELFF
TRBJ1-1 | - | TRBV29-1 | - | TGCAGCGTTGCCGGCCGGGGGGGTGAAGCTTTCTTT | CSVAGRGGEAFF
TRBJ2-2 | - | TRBV7-7 | TRBD1 | TGTGCCAGCAGCCCGTCGCGTGGGACAGGGGTTGCCGGGGAGCTGTTTTTT | CASSPSRGTGVAGELFF
TRBJ2-1 | few | TRBV5-1 | TRBD1 | TGCGCCAGCAGCCTATCCGGGACAGACTACAATGAGCAGTTCTTC | CASSLSGTDYNEQFF
TRBJ1-2 | - | TRBV7-9 | - | TGTGCCAGCAGCTTTGGCGTCAACTATGGCTACACCTTC | CASSFGVNYGYTF
TRBJ1-1 | once | TRBV9 | - | TGTGCCAGCAGCGCAAACCCCAGGGCAACTGAAGCTTTCTTT | CASSANPRATEAFF
TRBJ2-4 | - | TRBV6-5 | TRBD1 | TGTGCCAGCATATTCGGACAGGGGGCCAAAAACATTCAGTACTTC | CASIFGQGAKNIQYF
TRBJ2-3 | - | TRBV19 | TRBD2 | TGTGCCAGCCAAAACCTAGCGGGGGGCACAGATACGCAGTATTTT | CASQNLAGGTDTQYF
TRBJ2-2 | - | TRBV11-2 | - | TGTGCCAGCAGCTCTTCAGGGATTAACACCGGGGAGCTGTTTTTT | CASSSSGINTGELFF
TRBJ1-2 | - | TRBV7-2 | - | TGTGCCAGCAGCCCGCCTCGGACCCGCGGCTACACCTTC | CASSPPRTRGYTF
TRBJ1-1 | - | TRBV12-3/TRBV12-4 | - | TGTGCCAGCAGCCGTGGGGGGATGACTGAAGCTTTCTTT | CASSRGGMTEAFF
TRBJ2-2 | - | TRBV3-1/TRBV3-2 | TRBD1 | TGTGCCAGCAGCCAACCGGGACAGTACACCGGGGAGCTGTTTTTT | CASSQPGQYTGELFF
TRBJ2-2 | - | TRBV7-2 | - | TGTGCCAGCAGCTTCCAAGGGGGGCCGTTCACCGGGGAGCTGTTTTTT | CASSFQGGPFTGELFF
TRBJ1-5 | - | TRBV15 | TRBD1 | TGTGCCACCAGCAGAGATGAGCGGGACAGGGGAAATCAGCCCCAGCATTTT | CATSRDERDRGNQPQHF
TRBJ1-6 | - | TRBV12-3/TRBV12-4 | - | TGTGCCAGCAGTCCTCGTCAGGAATCACCCCTCCACTTT | CASSPRQESPLHF
TRBJ2-2 | - | TRBV7-3 | - | TGTGCCAGCAGCTTAGACAGAAACACCGGGGAGCTGTTTTTT | CASSLDRNTGELFF
TRBJ1-6 | - | TRBV30 | TRBD1 | TGTGCCTGGAACCAGGGGGCCGGTTCACCCCTCCACTTT | CAWNQGAGSPLHF
TRBJ1-1 | - | TRBV10-1 | - | TGCGCCAGCAGTGGGGACACGATGAACACTGAAGCTTTCTTT | CASSGDTMNTEAFF
TRBJ2-5 | few | TRBV6-4 | - | TGTGCCAGCTCGAAGACGGACACCTATTCTCAAGAGACCCAGTACTTC | CASSKTDTYSQETQYF
TRBJ2-1 | - | TRBV6-4 | TRBD2 | TGTGCCAGCAGTCTACCTTCTAGCGGGGGGGCCGTAGTCGACAATGAGCAGTTCTTC | CASSLPSSGGAVVDNEQFF
TRBJ2-3 | - | TRBV9 | - | TGTGCCAGCAGCGTAGCGGGCAGACCCTATGGCACAGATACGCAGTATTTT | CASSVAGRPYGTDTQYF
TRBJ2-5 | - | TRBV7-3 | - | TGTGCCAGCAGCTTAAATCTGGGTGCAGAGACCCAGTACTTC | CASSLNLGAETQYF
TRBJ2-5 | - | TRBV10-3 | - | TGTGCCATCCAGTGGGGGGTAGAGACCCAGTACTTC | CAIQWGVETQYF